This T cell receptor (beta chain) is drawn from a study of T cell changes during pregnancy in multiple sclerosis (dated by TCRdb to between 2018 and 2021). About the full investigation: The study examined how the T cell repertoire changed over the course of pregnancy in women with multiple sclerosis.

V sheds 6 bases and J sheds 0 bases, leaving 11 bases between their ends. Spanning cysteine to phenylalanine, the CDR3 consists of 14 amino acids. The DNA shown is the 42-base CDR3, in frame from base 1. CDR1 and CDR2 are read off the germline V gene as SGHDT and YYEEEE. The library was obtained by the immunoSEQ multiplex PCR assay. Imported from immuneACCESS, the table was reduced by TCRdb to in-frame sequences with V and J called. These copies leave out some clones; in studies compared against another copy, an unresolved V gene accounts for under half, and the cause of the remainder is not known. The sample includes tens of thousands of clones, with about 89% observed a single time. The top ten clonotypes cover approximately 3.8% of the sample. This clone was detected only once. Its antigen is unknown. Qualities for individual bases were not recorded, and no much larger clone is one base off.

This TCR derives from a female donor in good health, enrolled as a control in a pregnancy study. This receptor chain uses TRBV5-6 and TRBJ2-3, with the D gene not clear enough to name. Specimen: CD4+ T cells from peripheral blood mononuclear cells, collected in the first trimester of pregnancy. This receptor carries the CDR3 CASNTMFSTDTQYF. The nucleotide sequence is given as TGTGCCAGCAACACCATGTTCAGCACAGATACGCAGTATTTT.